The 21 T cell receptor beta chains given below trace back to one sample, sequenced in a study of T cell changes during pregnancy in multiple sclerosis. Profiling relied on immunoSEQ multiplex PCR, and the TCRdb table lists in-frame clones only, not all of them. The sample records under 95,000 clones, around 93% being singletons. The sample was peripheral blood, taken in the second trimester of pregnancy. The receptors derive from a female donor in good health, enrolled as a control in a pregnancy study.

V gene TRBV2 combines with J gene TRBJ2-5, with D perhaps matching TRBD1 (5 bases). The V and J ends lost 3 bases and 2 bases respectively, with 16 bases between them. The germline gives CDR1 SNHLY, CDR2 FYNNEI. The CDR3 sequence is 16 residues long. The CDR3 bases are TGTGCCAGCAGTGATTACAGGACCATCCGTCAAGAGACCCAGTACTTC. It codes for CASSDYRTIRQETQYF.

This chain connects TRBV30 to TRBJ1-5, with D possibly being TRBD1 (5 bases). This CDR3 is built from 13 residues. Trimming pared 7 bases from V and 0 bases from J, leaving 10 bases between. Germline CDR1 and CDR2: GTSNPN and SVGIG (reference sequence). CDR3 region: CASGGISNQPQHF. The CDR3 DNA is TGTGCCTCGGGGGGTATTAGCAATCAGCCCCAGCATTTT.

The chain carries TRBV4-3 and TRBJ2-1; 9 bases fit TRBD1. CDR3 length: 16 residues. Looked up from germline, CDR1 is LGHNA and CDR2 is YSLEER. J lost 9 bases, V lost 3 bases, and 12 bases had no gene match. This chain's CDR3 is CASSHGTQGAHPEQFF. The CDR3 coding sequence is TGCGCCAGCAGCCATGGTACACAGGGGGCGCATCCTGAGCAGTTCTTC.

This clone showed up just once. The chain couples TRBV9 to TRBJ2-1; perhaps TRBD2 as D (8 bases). CDR1 is SGDLS and CDR2 is YYNGEE in the germline V gene. V lost 3 bases and J lost 1, with 26 bases in between. This CDR3 has 20 residues. The CDR3 loop reads CASSDNSRGKAGVSYNEQFF. CDR3 sequence (DNA): TGTGCCAGCAGCGACAATTCCAGGGGGAAAGCGGGGGTGTCCTACAATGAGCAGTTCTTC. Drawing the rest from reference TRBV9 and TRBJ2-1, the complete variable domain is DSGVTQTPKHLITATGQRVTLRCSPRSGDLSVYWYQQSLDQGLQFLIQYYNGEERAKGNILERFSAQQFPDLHSELNLSSLELGDSALYFCASSDNSRGKAGVSYNEQFFGPGTRLTVL.

The chain has TRBV6-5 and TRBJ1-2, with a possible D match to TRBD1 (5 bases). The CDR3 is 11 residues long. Germline CDR1 MNHEY, CDR2 SVGAGI. V shed 5 bases and J shed 6 bases, with 7 bases lying between them. This CDR3 is CASSTGDGYTF. The CDR3 DNA reads as TGTGCCAGCAGTACAGGAGATGGCTACACCTTC.

The genes are TRBV4-3 and TRBJ1-4, with 7 positions matching TRBD1. The CDR3 is 15 residues long. Trimming took 4 bases from V and 5 from J; bases not matched to a gene: 7. Germline V gene data show CDR1 as LGHNA and CDR2 as YSLEER. CDR3 sequence reads: CASSRAQGGNEKLFF. CDR3 nucleotide sequence: TGCGCCAGCAGCCGAGCCCAGGGGGGAAATGAAAAACTGTTTTTT.

V and J are TRBV5-1 and TRBJ2-7; possible D gene TRBD1, 5 bases. CDR1 is SGHRS and CDR2 is YFSETQ in the germline V gene. V lost 0 bases and J 2 bases, leaving 9 bases between the germline ends. This CDR3 contains 14 residues. Written as DNA, the CDR3 is TGCGCCAGCAGCTTGGGTACAGGTCCCTACGAGCAGTACTTC. Translated, it gives CASSLGTGPYEQYF.

The CDR3 protein is CASSEQTGSHGYTF. The DNA for the CDR3 is TGTGCCAGCAGTGAACAAACAGGGAGCCATGGCTACACCTTC. The V call is TRBV6-1, the J call TRBJ1-2; perhaps TRBD1 as D (6 bases). The germline V gene has CDR1 MNHNS and CDR2 SASEGT. Trimming stripped 2 bases from V and 6 bases from J, with 13 bases between. The CDR3 has 14 residues.

This chain joins TRBV30 and TRBJ1-4, with D perhaps TRBD1 (5 bases). CDR3 size: 14 residues. V lost 2 bases to trimming and J lost 2 bases, with 9 bases between them. Germline V CDR1 and CDR2: GTSNPN, SVGIG (reference sequence). The CDR3 region is CAWSPGGTNEKLFF. The CDR3 bases are TGTGCCTGGAGTCCTGGGGGGACTAATGAAAAACTGTTTTTT.

The chain is built from TRBV11-3 and TRBJ1-1; TRBD1 matches at 8 bases. The ends lost 5 bases at V and 5 bases at J; junction bases unmatched: 10. This CDR3 is 15 amino acids long. Germline V gene data show CDR1 as SGHNT and CDR2 as YENEEA. This CDR3 is CASSLYTGGGTEAFF. CDR3 bases: TGTGCCAGCAGCCTATACACAGGGGGTGGAACTGAAGCTTTCTTT.

Here the CDR3 DNA reads TGTGCCAGCAGCTCGGTCCGACAGGGAAACACTGAAGCTTTCTTT. It specifies CASSSVRQGNTEAFF. The chain has TRBV5-6 and TRBJ1-1; 7 bases match TRBD1. CDR1 is SGHDT and CDR2 is YYEEEE in the germline V gene. The junction had 7 bases not matched to a gene; V was cut back by 3 bases and J by 2 bases. CDR3 length equals 15 residues.

The gene calls are TRBV27 and TRBJ2-3; 9 nucleotides match TRBD2. Germline loops: CDR1 MNHEY, CDR2 SMNVEV (reference sequence). The CDR3 has 17 amino acids. The V gene end was trimmed by 1 base and the J gene end by 2 bases; junction bases not matched to a gene: 7. The CDR3 sequence is CASSLFTLAGYTDTQYF. The CDR3 DNA reads TGTGCCAGCAGTTTATTTACCCTAGCGGGGTACACAGATACGCAGTATTTT.

J is TRBJ2-3 and V is TRBV7-2, with 10 bases aligning to TRBD1. In germline, CDR1 is SGHTA, CDR2 FQGNSA. The CDR3 length is 17 residues. With 3 bases clipped from V and 3 bases from J, the junction kept 9 bases outside the gene matches. The CDR3 nucleotides read TGTGCCAGCAGCTTTGGCGGGCCGGGACAGGGGACAGATACGCAGTATTTT. Residues: CASSFGGPGQGTDTQYF.

This chain connects TRBV11-2 to TRBJ1-1, with unresolved D. Trimming left V 5 bases short and J 0 bases short, with 16 bases between. This CDR3 is 16 amino acids long. From germline, CDR1 is SGHAT and CDR2 FQNNGV. DNA of the CDR3: TGTGCCAGCAGCGCCTTCTTACAGCTAATGAACACTGAAGCTTTCTTT. This sequence encodes CASSAFLQLMNTEAFF. Variable domain in full (rest from reference TRBV11-2 and TRBJ1-1): EAGVAQSPRYKIIEKRQSVAFWCNPISGHATLYWYQQILGQGPKLLIQFQNNGVVDDSQLPKDRFSAERLKGVDSTLKIQPAKLEDSAVYLCASSAFLQLMNTEAFFGQGTRLTVV.

This sequence joins TRBV7-2 and TRBJ1-1; D possibly corresponds to TRBD1 (5 bases). Germline V gene data show CDR1 as SGHTA and CDR2 as FQGNSA. This CDR3 is built from 12 residues. Trimming removed 7 bases at V and 10 bases at J, with 16 bases between. The CDR3 here is CASTTGGSGAFF. The CDR3 bases are TGTGCCAGCACAACCGGGGGTTCAGGAGCTTTCTTT. Variable domain in full (rest from reference TRBV7-2 and TRBJ1-1): GAGVSQSPSNKVTEKGKDVELRCDPISGHTALYWYRQSLGQGLEFLIYFQGNSAPDKSGLPSDRFSAERTGGSVSTLTIQRTQQEDSAVYLCASTTGGSGAFFGQGTRLTVV.

The rearrangement links TRBV23-1 to TRBJ2-5, with D maybe TRBD1 (5 bases). TRBV23-1 is recorded as an ORF, its role being uncertain. V gave up 0 bases and J gave up 10 bases, with 15 bases separating them. This CDR3 region has 14 residues. CDR3: CASSQSYQGTVQYF. In DNA, the CDR3 is TGCGCCAGCAGTCAATCCTACCAGGGAACGGTCCAGTACTTC.

This chain joins TRBV6-1 and TRBJ2-5, with 7 bases that match TRBD1. Germline CDR1 MNHNS, CDR2 SASEGT. The length of the CDR3 is 13 residues. The J segment lost 4 bases and the V segment lost 4 bases, leaving 3 bases of the junction unmatched. The CDR3 sequence is CASSGNRGETQYF. The DNA of the CDR3 is TGTGCCAGCAGTGGTAACAGGGGAGAGACCCAGTACTTC.

The rearrangement joins TRBV2 to TRBJ2-6; 7 bases line up with TRBD1. The CDR3 length is 18 residues. In germline, CDR1 is SNHLY, CDR2 FYNNEI. V was clipped by 4 bases and J by 7 bases; unmatched bases: 16. The CDR3 spells CASSVVKTGSFLANVLTF. The DNA for the CDR3 is TGTGCCAGCAGTGTGGTGAAGACAGGGTCCTTTCTAGCCAACGTCCTGACTTTC.

This sequence joins TRBV2 and TRBJ2-3, with a weak D call TRBD1 (6 bases). The germline V gene has CDR1 SNHLY and CDR2 FYNNEI. CDR3 size: 16 residues. V was shortened by 3 bases and J by 2 bases, with 15 bases between the two germline ends. CDR3 nucleotides: TGTGCCAGCAGTGACCAGGGGTCTTCATTCACAGATACGCAGTATTTT. Encoded protein: CASSDQGSSFTDTQYF.

This clone was observed once. The chain links TRBV2 to TRBJ1-5; D unresolved. Germline-derived CDR1 and CDR2 are SNHLY and FYNNEI. The CDR3 runs 12 residues. V lost 8 bases and J 1 base, leaving 6 bases between the germline ends. The CDR3 region has the DNA TGTGCCAGCGCGGTGAGCAATCAGCCCCAGCATTTT. It encodes CASAVSNQPQHF.

This clone appeared once. The genes are TRBV2 and TRBJ2-1, with TRBD1 matching over 9 bases. Germline V gene sequence: CDR1 SNHLY, CDR2 FYNNEI. V lost 7 bases, J lost 9 bases, and 16 bases stayed unmatched. CDR3 length: 16 amino acids. The CDR3 DNA reads TGTGCCAGCACCGAGGACCGGGACAGGGTTTTAGGTGAGCAGTTCTTC. It yields the protein CASTEDRDRVLGEQFF.